The clone carrying this T cell receptor (beta chain) was picked up many times. This sample stems from a study of human T cells and chemical hapten exposure. Study summary: Across samples, TCR yields varied, mostly owing to small differences in pooled library volumes.

V was cut by 4 bases and J by 0 bases, with 13 bases left in between. The CDR3 is 16 residues long. The V gene's germline CDR1 is SGDLS and CDR2 YYNGEE. As originally analysed: A typical sample had 95,638 TCRs, with about 23,224 to 690,600 overall. TCRdb ran MiXCR on the RACE reads and lists one entry per CDR3 protein. TCRdb's processing, not the authors', yielded these V and J calls. The sample shows approximately 400,000 distinct CDR3 sequences, approximately 5.1% of them seen only once. As to time point: pre-sensitization, week 0. As for treatment: therapeutic diphenylcyclopropenone sensitization with weekly scalp DPC. At patch-test visits, sampling came before the patch test.

The V and J genes are TRBV9 and TRBJ2-2; weak D call: TRBD1 (6 bases). The receptor was derived from a woman in her fifties or sixties with alopecia areata. Some clones in this sample may be carry-over from other donors' samples. Sample: whole blood, taken in connection with sensitization to the hapten diphenylcyclopropenone (DPC). CDR3: CASSSPGHSNTGELFF. CDR3 coding DNA: TGTGCCAGCAGCTCGCCGGGACATTCGAACACCGGGGAGCTGTTTTTT.